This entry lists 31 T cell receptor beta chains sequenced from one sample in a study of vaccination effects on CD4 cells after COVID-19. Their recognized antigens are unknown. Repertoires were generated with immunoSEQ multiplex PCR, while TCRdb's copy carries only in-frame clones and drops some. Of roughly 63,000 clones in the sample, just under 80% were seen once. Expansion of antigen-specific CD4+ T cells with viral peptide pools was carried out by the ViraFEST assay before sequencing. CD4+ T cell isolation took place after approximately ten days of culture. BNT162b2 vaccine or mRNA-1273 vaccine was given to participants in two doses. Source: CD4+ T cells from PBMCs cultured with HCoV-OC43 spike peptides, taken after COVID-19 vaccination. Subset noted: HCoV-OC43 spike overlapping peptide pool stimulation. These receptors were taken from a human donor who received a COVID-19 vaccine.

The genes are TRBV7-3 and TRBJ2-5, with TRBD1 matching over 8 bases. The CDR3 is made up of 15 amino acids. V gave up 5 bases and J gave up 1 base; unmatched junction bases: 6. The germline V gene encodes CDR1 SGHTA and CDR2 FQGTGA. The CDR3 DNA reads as TGTGCCAGCAGCCCATTAGGACAGGGCCAAGAGACCCAGTACTTC. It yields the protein CASSPLGQGQETQYF.

CDR3 coding DNA: TGTGCCAGTCGCCCACACTTCGGGACAGGGGGCGTTGGGGCCAACGTCCTGACTTTC. Its protein product is CASRPHFGTGGVGANVLTF. This chain links TRBV19 with TRBJ2-6; the match to TRBD1 covers 12 bases. CDR1 LNHDA and CDR2 SQIVND come from the germline V gene (reference sequence). J gave up 3 bases and V 8 bases, and 14 bases lay outside the gene matches. The CDR3 consists of 19 residues.

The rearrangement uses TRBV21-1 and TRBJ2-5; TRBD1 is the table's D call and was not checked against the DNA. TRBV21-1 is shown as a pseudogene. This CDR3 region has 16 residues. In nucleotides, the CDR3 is TGTGCCAGGGCGACGGTACCACTCAGGGGTCAAGAGACCCAGTACTTC. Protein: CARATVPLRGQETQYF.

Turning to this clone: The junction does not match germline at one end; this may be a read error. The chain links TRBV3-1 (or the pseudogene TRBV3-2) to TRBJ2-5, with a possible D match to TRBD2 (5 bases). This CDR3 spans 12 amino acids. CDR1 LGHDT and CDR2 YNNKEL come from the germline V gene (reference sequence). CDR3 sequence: CASSQVGEVGDF. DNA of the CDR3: TGTGCCAGCAGCCAAGTAGGCGAGGTCGGGGACTTC.

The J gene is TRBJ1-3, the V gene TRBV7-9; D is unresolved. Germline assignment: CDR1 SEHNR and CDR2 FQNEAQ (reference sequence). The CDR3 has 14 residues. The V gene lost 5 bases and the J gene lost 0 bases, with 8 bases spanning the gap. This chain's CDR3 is CASSQAGSGNTIYF. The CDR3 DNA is TGTGCCAGCAGCCAAGCAGGCTCTGGAAACACCATATATTTT.

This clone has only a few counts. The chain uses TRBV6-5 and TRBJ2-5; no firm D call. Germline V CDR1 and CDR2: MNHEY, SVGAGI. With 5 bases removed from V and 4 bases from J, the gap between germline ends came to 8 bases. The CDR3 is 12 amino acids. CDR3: CASSNPLETQYF. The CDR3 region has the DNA TGTGCCAGCAGTAACCCCTTAGAGACCCAGTACTTC.

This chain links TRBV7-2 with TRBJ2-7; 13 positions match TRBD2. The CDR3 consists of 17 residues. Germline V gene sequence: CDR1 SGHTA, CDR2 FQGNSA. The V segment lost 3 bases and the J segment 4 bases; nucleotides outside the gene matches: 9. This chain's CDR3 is CASSLQQGLAGWYEQYV. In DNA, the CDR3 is TGTGCCAGCAGCTTGCAGCAGGGACTAGCGGGGTGGTACGAGCAGTACGTC.

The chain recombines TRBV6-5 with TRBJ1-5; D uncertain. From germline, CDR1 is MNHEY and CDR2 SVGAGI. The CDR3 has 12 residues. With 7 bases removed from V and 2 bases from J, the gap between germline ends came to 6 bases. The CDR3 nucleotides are TGTGCCAGCAAAGCAGGCAATCAGCCCCAGCATTTT. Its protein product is CASKAGNQPQHF.

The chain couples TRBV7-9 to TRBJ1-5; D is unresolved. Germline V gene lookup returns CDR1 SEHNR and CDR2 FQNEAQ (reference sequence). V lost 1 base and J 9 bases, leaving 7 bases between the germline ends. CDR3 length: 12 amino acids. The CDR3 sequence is CASSLELRPQHF. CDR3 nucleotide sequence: TGTGCCAGCAGCTTAGAATTGAGGCCCCAGCATTTT.

The CDR3 nucleotides read TGTGCCAGCAGTGAATCTACCAAGGTGGGAACCGGGGAGCTGTTTTTT. This sequence encodes CASSESTKVGTGELFF. The chain recombines TRBV25-1 with TRBJ2-2, with D unresolved. Germline loops: CDR1 MGHDK, CDR2 SYGVNS. This CDR3 is 16 amino acids long. Trimming took 1 base from V and 5 from J, leaving 14 bases between them.

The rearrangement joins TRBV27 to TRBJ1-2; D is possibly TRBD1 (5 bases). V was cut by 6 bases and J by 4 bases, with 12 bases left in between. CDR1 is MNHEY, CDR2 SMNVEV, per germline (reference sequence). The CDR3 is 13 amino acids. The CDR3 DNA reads TGTGCCAGCAGCCCCGACAGAGGCTATGGCTACACCTTC. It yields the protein CASSPDRGYGYTF.

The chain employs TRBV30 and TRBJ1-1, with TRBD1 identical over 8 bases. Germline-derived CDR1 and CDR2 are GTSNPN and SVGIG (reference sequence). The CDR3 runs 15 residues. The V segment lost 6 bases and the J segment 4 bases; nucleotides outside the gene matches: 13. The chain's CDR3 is CACRPGQGLSTEAFF. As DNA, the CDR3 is TGTGCCTGCAGACCCGGACAGGGATTGAGCACTGAAGCTTTCTTT.

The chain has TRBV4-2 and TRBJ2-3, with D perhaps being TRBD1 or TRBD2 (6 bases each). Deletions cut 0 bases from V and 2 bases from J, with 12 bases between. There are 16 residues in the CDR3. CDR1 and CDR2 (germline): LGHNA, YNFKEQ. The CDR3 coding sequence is TGTGCCAGCAGCCAAGATGGGGGGCAGTTCACAGATACGCAGTATTTT. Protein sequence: CASSQDGGQFTDTQYF.

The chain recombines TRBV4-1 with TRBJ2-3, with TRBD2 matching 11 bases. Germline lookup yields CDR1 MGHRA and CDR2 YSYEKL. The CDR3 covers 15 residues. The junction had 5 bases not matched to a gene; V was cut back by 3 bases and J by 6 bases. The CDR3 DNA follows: TGCGCCAGCAGCCAGATAGCGGGGGGGACGGATACGCAGTATTTT. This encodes CASSQIAGGTDTQYF.

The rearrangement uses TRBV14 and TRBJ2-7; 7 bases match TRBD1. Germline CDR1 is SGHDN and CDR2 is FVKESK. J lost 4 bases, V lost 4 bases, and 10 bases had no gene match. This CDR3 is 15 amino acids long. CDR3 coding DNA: TGTGCCAGCAGCCGGACAGGATCTGGGGGTTACGAGCAGTACGTC. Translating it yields CASSRTGSGGYEQYV.

This CDR3 is CASSLFGGNSPLHF. In DNA form, the CDR3 reads TGTGCCAGCAGTTTATTCGGAGGGAATTCACCCCTCCACTTT. The rearrangement uses TRBV28 and TRBJ1-6, with D unclear. Trimming left V 1 base short and J 7 bases short, with 8 bases between. Germline-derived CDR1 and CDR2 are MDHEN and SYDVKM. The CDR3 runs to 14 residues.

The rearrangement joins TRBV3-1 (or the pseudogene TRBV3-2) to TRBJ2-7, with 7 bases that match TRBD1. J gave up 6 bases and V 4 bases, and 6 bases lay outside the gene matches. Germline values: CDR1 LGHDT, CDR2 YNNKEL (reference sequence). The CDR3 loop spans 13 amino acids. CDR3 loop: CASSRQGQAEQYV. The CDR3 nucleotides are TGTGCCAGCAGCCGACAGGGACAAGCCGAGCAGTACGTC.

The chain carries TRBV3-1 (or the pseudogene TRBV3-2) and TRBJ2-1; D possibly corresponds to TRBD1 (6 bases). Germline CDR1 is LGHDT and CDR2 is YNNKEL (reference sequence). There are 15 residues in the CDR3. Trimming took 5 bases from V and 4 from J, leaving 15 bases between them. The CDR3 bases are TGTGCCAGCAGCAAAAACCCAGGGGAGTACAATGAGCAGTTCTTC. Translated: CASSKNPGEYNEQFF.

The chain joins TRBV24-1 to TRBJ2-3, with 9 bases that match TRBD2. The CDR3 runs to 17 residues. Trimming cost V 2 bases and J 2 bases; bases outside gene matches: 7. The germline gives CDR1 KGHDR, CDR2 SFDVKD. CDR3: CATSDWGSGGSTDTQYF. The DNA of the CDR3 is TGTGCCACCAGTGATTGGGGTAGCGGGGGATCCACAGATACGCAGTATTTT.

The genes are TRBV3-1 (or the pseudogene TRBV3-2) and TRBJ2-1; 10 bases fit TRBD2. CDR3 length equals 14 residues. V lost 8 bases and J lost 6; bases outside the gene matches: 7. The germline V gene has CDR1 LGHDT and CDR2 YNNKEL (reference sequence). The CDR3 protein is CASGLAGGRNEQFF. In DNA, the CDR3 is TGTGCCAGCGGCTTAGCGGGGGGCCGCAATGAGCAGTTCTTC.

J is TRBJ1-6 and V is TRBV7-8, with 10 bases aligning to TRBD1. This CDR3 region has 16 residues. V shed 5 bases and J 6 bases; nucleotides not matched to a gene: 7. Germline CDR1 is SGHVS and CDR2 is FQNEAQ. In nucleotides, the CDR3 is TGTGCCAGCAGCGCGACAGGGGGCCGTGGTAATTCACCCCTCCACTTT. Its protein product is CASSATGGRGNSPLHF.

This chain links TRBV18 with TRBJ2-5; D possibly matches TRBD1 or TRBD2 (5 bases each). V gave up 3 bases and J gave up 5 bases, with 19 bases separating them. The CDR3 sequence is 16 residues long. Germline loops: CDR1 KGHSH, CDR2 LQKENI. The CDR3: CASSPRLAGTGETQYF. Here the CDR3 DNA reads TGTGCCAGCTCACCCCGACTTGCCGGGACGGGGGAGACCCAGTACTTC.

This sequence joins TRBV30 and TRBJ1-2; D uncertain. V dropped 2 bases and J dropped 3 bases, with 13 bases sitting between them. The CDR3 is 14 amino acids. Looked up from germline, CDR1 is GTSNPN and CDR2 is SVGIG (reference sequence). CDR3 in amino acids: CAWSKEGRHYGYTF. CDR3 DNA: TGTGCCTGGAGTAAAGAGGGCCGCCACTATGGCTACACCTTC.

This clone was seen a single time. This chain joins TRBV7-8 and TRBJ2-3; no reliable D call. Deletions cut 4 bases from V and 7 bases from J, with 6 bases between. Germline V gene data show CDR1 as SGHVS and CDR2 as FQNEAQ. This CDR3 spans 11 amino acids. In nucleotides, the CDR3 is TGTGCCAGCAGCTCCGCGAATACGCAGTATTTT. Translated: CASSSANTQYF.

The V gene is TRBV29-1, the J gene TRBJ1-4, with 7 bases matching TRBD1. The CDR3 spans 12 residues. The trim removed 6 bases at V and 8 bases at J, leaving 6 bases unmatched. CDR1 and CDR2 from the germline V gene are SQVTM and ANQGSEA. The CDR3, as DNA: TGCAGCGTGGAGTTGACAGGGGAAAAACTGTTTTTT. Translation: CSVELTGEKLFF.

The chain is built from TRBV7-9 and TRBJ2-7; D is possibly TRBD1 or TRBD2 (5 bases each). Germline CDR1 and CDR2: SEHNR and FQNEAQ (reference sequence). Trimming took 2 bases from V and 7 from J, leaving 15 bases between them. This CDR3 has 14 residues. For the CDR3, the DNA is TGTGCCAGCAGCTTAAGTTGGGACCGTGGTGAGCAGTACGTC. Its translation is CASSLSWDRGEQYV.

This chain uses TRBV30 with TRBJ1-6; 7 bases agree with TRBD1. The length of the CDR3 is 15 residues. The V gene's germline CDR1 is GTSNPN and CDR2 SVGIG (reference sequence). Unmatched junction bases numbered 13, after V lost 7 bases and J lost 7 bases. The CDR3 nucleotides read TGTGCCTCCCGGGGGAACAGGGGCAACAATTCACCCCTCCACTTT. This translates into CASRGNRGNNSPLHF.

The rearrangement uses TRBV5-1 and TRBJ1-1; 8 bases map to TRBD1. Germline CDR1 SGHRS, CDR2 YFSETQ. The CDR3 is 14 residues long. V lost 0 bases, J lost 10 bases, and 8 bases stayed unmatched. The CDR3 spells CASSLDWTGPAAFF. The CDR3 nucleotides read TGCGCCAGCAGCTTGGATTGGACAGGGCCGGCAGCTTTCTTT.

CDR3 sequence reads: CASSYSREETQYF. DNA for the CDR3: TGTGCCAGCAGTTACTCGAGGGAAGAGACCCAGTACTTC. V and J are TRBV6-6 and TRBJ2-5; D might be TRBD2 (5 bases). CDR3 length: 13 amino acids. V lost 0 bases to trimming and J lost 3 bases, with 5 bases between them. Germline assignment: CDR1 MNHNY and CDR2 SVGAGI (reference sequence).

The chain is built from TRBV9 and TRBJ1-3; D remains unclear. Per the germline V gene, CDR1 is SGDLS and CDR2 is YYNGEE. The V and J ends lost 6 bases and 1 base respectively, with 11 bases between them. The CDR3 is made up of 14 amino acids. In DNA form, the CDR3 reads TGTGCCAGCACGCCCTCGGCGTCTGGAAACACCATATATTTT. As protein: CASTPSASGNTIYF.

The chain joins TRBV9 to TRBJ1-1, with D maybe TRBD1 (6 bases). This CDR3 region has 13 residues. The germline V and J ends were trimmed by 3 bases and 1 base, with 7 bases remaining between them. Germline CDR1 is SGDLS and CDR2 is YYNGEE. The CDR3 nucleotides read TGTGCCAGCAGCGCGGGACAGAACACTGAAGCTTTCTTT. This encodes CASSAGQNTEAFF.